The source of this T cell receptor (beta chain) is a study of cytomegalovirus exposure and HLA in healthy donors. Concerning this clone itself: Its antigen is unidentified.

V trimming: 0 bases; J trimming: 4 bases; junction bases outside the gene matches: 7. The CDR3 totals 17 residues. Germline CDR1 SQVTM, CDR2 ANQGSEA. The PCR was carried out with 60 Vbeta primers and 13 Jbeta primers. The table came from immunoSEQ multiplex PCR; TCRdb's copy has only in-frame clones and leaves some out. The listing records 150,000 or so clones. Broader study findings: While the bulk of TCR sequences proved rare, some public TCRs turned up in many donors.

The V and J genes are TRBV29-1 and TRBJ2-1; TRBD2 aligns across 12 bases. Sequenced material: PBMCs. The clonotype was recovered from a woman aged 45-65 years in good health and CMV-seronegative. The CDR3, as DNA: TGCAGCGTTGAAGACCCAAAGACTAGCGGGGGATACAATGAGCAGTTCTTC. It yields the protein CSVEDPKTSGGYNEQFF.